This T cell receptor (beta chain) is from a study of OX40 agonist ivuxolimab in advanced cancers. TCRdb's copy holds only in-frame clones and misses some; the assay was immunoSEQ multiplex PCR. The sample records fewer than 70,000 clones, roughly 89% being singletons. The length of the CDR3 is 16 residues. Germline CDR1 MNHEY, CDR2 SMNVEV (reference sequence). V trimming: 6 bases; J trimming: 1 base; junction bases outside the gene matches: 10. People who had autoimmune disease history or systemic immunosuppression were excluded. The specimen comprised CD4+ or CD8+ T cells sorted from blood, sampled in a trial of the OX40 agonist ivuxolimab. This TCR derives from an adult with an advanced solid tumor such as melanoma, head and neck, liver or kidney cancer. This chain links TRBV27 with TRBJ2-3; 7 bases map to TRBD2. In DNA, the CDR3 is TGTGCCAGCAGCCCCCATCAGGGAGGGGGCACAGATACGCAGTATTTT. Amino acid sequence: CASSPHQGGGTDTQYF.